The 28 T cell receptor beta chains presented below share a single source sample, sequenced in a study of tumor-infiltrating lymphocytes in glioblastoma multiforme. Three nested ARM-PCR rounds with V-beta and C-beta primers built TCRB libraries. Via MiXCR, TCRdb re-called the multiplex PCR reads, giving one row per CDR3 protein. The table shows around 10,000 distinct CDR3 sequences, with 66% occurring only once. Input material: brain tumor tissue. The receptors were sampled from a male donor with glioblastoma.

This clonotype turned up a few times. In this CDR3 the conserved last residue, phenylalanine or tryptophan, is missing, so a read error is likely. The gene calls are TRBV28 and TRBJ1-6; D may be TRBD1 (5 bases). CDR3 length: 14 amino acids. Germline V gives CDR1 MDHEN, CDR2 SYDVKM. In DNA, the CDR3 is TGTGCCCGCAGTCAGGACACCGGAGGTCGGGCCCTCCACTCT. Translating gives CARSQDTGGRALHS.

This chain links TRBV5-6 with TRBJ2-7, with a weak D call TRBD1 (5 bases). Trimming removed 2 bases at V and 6 bases at J, with 12 bases between. Germline CDR1 SGHDT, CDR2 YYEEEE. The CDR3 is 13 residues long. The CDR3 reads CASSFEQALEQYF. The CDR3 bases are TGTGCCAGCAGCTTTGAACAGGCGCTCGAGCAGTACTTC.

The chain recombines TRBV14 with TRBJ1-2; perhaps TRBD1 as D (5 bases). The CDR3 has 15 amino acids. V shed 1 base and J shed 7 bases, with 16 bases lying between them. Germline V CDR1 and CDR2: SGHDN, FVKESK. This CDR3 is CASSQAPGKPGGYTF. The CDR3 DNA reads TGTGCCAGCAGCCAAGCGCCAGGGAAGCCGGGTGGCTACACCTTC.

On this clonotype itself: One end of the junction fails to match germline, which may point to a read error. V and J are TRBV6-2 or TRBV6-3 and TRBJ2-1; 7 positions agree with TRBD2. This CDR3 contains 13 residues. Per germline, CDR1 MNHEY and CDR2 SVGEGT. The CDR3 coding sequence is TGTGCCAGCAGTTACGGGAGGGTCCATGAGCGGTTCTTC. Translated: CASSYGRVHERFF.

Concerning this clonotype itself: At one end the junction does not follow the germline gene, possibly because of a read error. This chain connects TRBV6-6 to TRBJ1-5; D is possibly TRBD1 (6 bases). Germline V gene data show CDR1 as MNHNY and CDR2 as SVGAGI (reference sequence). This CDR3 has 15 amino acids. The CDR3 here is CAISYSTGGPQPQHF. CDR3 in DNA: TGTGCCATCAGTTACTCGACAGGCGGGCCTCAGCCCCAGCATTTT.

This clonotype was seen a handful of times. A read error may be the cause here, since a much bigger clone is one base away. V is TRBV11-2 and J is TRBJ2-7; 7 bases map to TRBD1. Germline V gene lookup returns CDR1 SGHAT and CDR2 FQNNGV. The CDR3 extends over 15 amino acids. The CDR3 is CASSSDRAPGYERYF. In nucleotides, the CDR3 is TGTGCCAGCAGCTCCGACAGGGCTCCTGGGTACGAGCGGTACTTC.

In the case of this clonotype: Mismatch with germline at one junction end may stem from a read error. The chain couples TRBV10-2 to TRBJ2-3, with a weak D call TRBD2 (7 bases). The germline gives CDR1 WSHSY, CDR2 SAAADI. There are 15 residues in the CDR3. CDR3 sequence reads: CAGSGAGAGADTQYF. The CDR3 DNA sequence: TGCGCCGGCAGTGGGGCGGGGGCCGGGGCAGATACGCAGTATTTT.

Worth noting for this clonotype: Germline and junction disagree at one end, which may indicate a read error. The chain joins TRBV20-1 to TRBJ2-7; D gene uncertain. The germline CDR1 and CDR2 sequences are DFQATT and SNEGSKA (reference sequence). CDR3 length equals 13 residues. The CDR3, as DNA: TGCAGTGCTAGATTAATTGGGTCTGGAGAGCAATACTTC. Translation: CSARLIGSGEQYF.

The J gene is TRBJ2-5, the V gene TRBV11-2; 7 bases fit TRBD1. This CDR3 comprises 14 residues. Trimming cost V 5 bases and J 2 bases; bases outside gene matches: 5. CDR1 is SGHAT and CDR2 is FQNNGV in the germline V gene. In nucleotides, the CDR3 is TGTGCCAGCAGCCCTGGGACAGAGCAAGAGACCCAGTACTTC. This translates into CASSPGTEQETQYF.

As to this clonotype: At one of its ends the junction is not consistent with the germline gene, which may arise from a read error. V is TRBV29-1 and J is TRBJ2-1; D might be TRBD1 (7 bases). This CDR3 comprises 14 residues. CDR1 SQVTM and CDR2 ANQGSEA come from the germline V gene. The CDR3: CGVGGRQGGNELFF. CDR3 DNA: TGCGGCGTTGGGGGGCGGCAGGGGGGCAATGAGTTGTTCTTC.

The chain couples TRBV20-1 to TRBJ2-2, with D hard to call. Germline assignment: CDR1 DFQATT and CDR2 SNEGSKA (reference sequence). The V end lost 5 bases, the J end lost 3 bases, and 7 bases lay between the germline ends. CDR3 length: 12 amino acids. The CDR3 is CSAARDTGELFF. CDR3 DNA: TGCAGTGCTGCCCGGGACACCGGGGAGCTGTTTTTT.

With respect to this clonotype: One junction end does not reproduce the germline sequence, and a read error may be involved. CDR3 protein: CTSSQEEKPFSEQFF. CDR3 bases: TGCACCAGTAGCCAAGAAGAAAAGCCCTTTAGTGAGCAGTTCTTC. V and J are TRBV4-1 and TRBJ2-1; D is unresolved. This CDR3 comprises 15 residues. Germline V gives CDR1 MGHRA, CDR2 YSYEKL.

This clonotype was seen repeatedly, ten times or more. At one boundary the junction diverges from the germline segment, which might be a read error. The CDR3 DNA follows: TGTGCCAGTAGCTCTTACTACTCCGGGACTAGCGGGAGCCGGCGAGAGACCCTGTACTTC. This codes for CASSSYYSGTSGSRRETLYF. V is TRBV11-3 and J is TRBJ2-5; TRBD2 agrees at 14 bases. In germline, CDR1 is SGHNT, CDR2 YENEEA. This CDR3 spans 20 amino acids. Full variable domain (outside the CDR3, taken from reference TRBV11-3 and TRBJ2-5): EAGVVQSPRYKIIEKKQPVAFWCNPISGHNTLYWYLQNLGQGPELLIRYENEEAVDDSQLPKDRFSAERLKGVDSTLKIQPAELGDSAVYLCASSSYYSGTSGSRRETLYFGPGTRLLVL.

This chain connects TRBV11-2 to TRBJ1-3; 7 nucleotides line up with TRBD1. This CDR3 comprises 14 residues. V lost 3 bases to trimming and J lost 7 bases; unmatched junction nucleotides: 6. The germline V gene encodes CDR1 SGHAT and CDR2 FQNNGV. The CDR3 coding sequence is TGTGCCAGCAGCTTTTTAAGACAGGGCAACACCATATATTTT. Translating it yields CASSFLRQGNTIYF.

Comment on this clonotype: This CDR3 fails to terminate in the conserved phenylalanine or tryptophan, so it likely reflects a read error. The DNA is left out, because the CDR3 cannot be placed on it with certainty; the CDR3 is given as TCRdb lists it. This chain joins TRBV28 and TRBJ2-7; TRBD1 is the table's D call, not checked against the DNA. Germline V gene sequence: CDR1 MDHEN, CDR2 SYDVKM. The CDR3 is 12 amino acids long, termini counted. CDR3 residues: CAGSQQGAREYL.

The chain combines TRBV6-5 with TRBJ2-7; D is possibly TRBD1 or TRBD2 (5 bases each). The CDR3 contains 15 residues. V was shortened by 3 bases and J by 3 bases, with 15 bases between the two germline ends. Germline-derived CDR1 and CDR2 are MNHEY and SVGAGI. CDR3 sequence (DNA): TGTGCCAGCAGTTATGGGGACGATAGAGACTACGAGCAGTACTTC. This codes for CASSYGDDRDYEQYF.

The sample holds one count of this clonotype. A read error is likely, as this CDR3 ends without the conserved phenylalanine or tryptophan. CDR3 in amino acids: CASSERTLFEKLFL. The CDR3 DNA reads as TGTGCCAGCAGTGAACGGACCCTTTTCGAAAAACTGTTTTTG. This sequence joins TRBV12-3 or TRBV12-4 and TRBJ1-4; no clear D gene. The CDR3 is 14 amino acids. Trimming pared 5 bases from V and 8 bases from J, leaving 15 bases between.

For the CDR3, the DNA is TGTGCCAGCAGTTTGAGGCAGGGAGAGCAGTTCTTC. Its translation is CASSLRQGEQFF. The chain uses TRBV12-3 or TRBV12-4 and TRBJ2-7; TRBD1 might be the D (5 bases). The closer fit of TRBJ2-1 to the DNA end suggests the J call may be wrong. The CDR3 runs 12 residues.

Ten or more counts support this clonotype. The chain joins TRBV30 to TRBJ1-1; D remains unclear. The germline V and J ends were trimmed by 0 bases and 1 base, with 9 bases remaining between them. CDR1 is GTSNPN and CDR2 is SVGIG in the germline V gene (reference sequence). The CDR3 covers 14 residues. CDR3 bases: TGTGCCTGGAGTGTACAGTGGGCGAACACTGAAGCTTTCTTT. Translation: CAWSVQWANTEAFF.

This clonotype showed up just once. Germline and junction disagree at one end, which may indicate a read error. The chain carries TRBV6-2 or TRBV6-3 and TRBJ1-1, with 7 bases fitting TRBD1. This CDR3 is built from 15 residues. CDR1 is MNHEY and CDR2 is SVGEGT in the germline V gene. The DNA of the CDR3 is TGTGCCACCGTGGGACAGCATATAAAGAACACTGAGGCTATCTTT. As protein: CATVGQHIKNTEAIF.

This clonotype has just a few counts. This chain connects TRBV6-5 to TRBJ2-2; TRBD2 agrees at 14 bases. The CDR3 is 15 amino acids. Trimming at V came to 6 bases and at J to 6 bases, leaving 3 bases not matched to a gene. The germline gives CDR1 MNHEY, CDR2 SVGAGI. The CDR3 here is CASSWGLAGAGELFF. The CDR3, as DNA: TGTGCCAGCAGCTGGGGACTAGCGGGGGCCGGGGAGCTGTTTTTT.

The table lists this clonotype with a count of one. The chain recombines TRBV11-3 with TRBJ2-1, with TRBD2 matching over 7 bases. The CDR3 is 12 residues long. Trimming at V came to 4 bases and at J to 9 bases, leaving 3 bases not matched to a gene. Germline V lookup: CDR1 SGHNT, CDR2 YENEEA. CDR3 sequence (DNA): TGTGCCAGCAGCTCGAGGGAGGGTGAGCAGTTCTTC. Translation: CASSSREGEQFF.

V and J are TRBV9 and TRBJ2-1, with 12 bases matching TRBD2. The junction had 10 bases not matched to a gene; V was cut back by 3 bases and J by 6 bases. The V gene's germline CDR1 is SGDLS and CDR2 YYNGEE. The CDR3 totals 17 residues. This CDR3 is CASSEFQGLAGSNEQFF. CDR3 in DNA: TGTGCCAGCAGCGAATTCCAAGGACTAGCGGGGAGCAATGAGCAGTTCTTC.

This chain links TRBV20-1 with TRBJ2-3, with a tentative D call TRBD2 (5 bases). V lost 1 base and J lost 14, with 13 bases in between. Germline V gene lookup returns CDR1 DFQATT and CDR2 SNEGSKA (reference sequence). This CDR3 is 11 amino acids long. Written as DNA, the CDR3 is TGCAGTGCTAGAGTGGGAGATACGTCGTATTTT. Its protein product is CSARVGDTSYF.

The chain joins TRBV6-5 to TRBJ2-1; TRBD2 might be the D (5 bases). V was trimmed by 2 bases and J by 9 bases, leaving 14 bases between them. From germline, CDR1 is MNHEY and CDR2 SVGAGI. This CDR3 region has 14 residues. CDR3 sequence (DNA): TGTGCCAGCAGTTACGTGCCGGGATTCGGTGAGCAGTTCTTC. This translates into CASSYVPGFGEQFF.

Many counts were recorded for this clonotype. One junction end does not reproduce the germline sequence, and a read error may be involved. The genes are TRBV5-1 and TRBJ2-7; TRBD1 agrees at 8 bases. CDR3 length: 16 residues. Germline values: CDR1 SGHRS, CDR2 YFSETQ. The CDR3 DNA sequence: TGCGCCAGCGGCTTGGAGGGACAGGCTTCTTCCTACGAGCAGTACTTC. Protein product: CASGLEGQASSYEQYF.

Concerning this clonotype itself: A much larger clone is a single base away; this may be a read error. The genes are TRBV4-3 and TRBJ1-4; D is uncertain. Germline V gene sequence: CDR1 LGHNA, CDR2 YSLEER. This CDR3 spans 15 amino acids. CDR3 residues: CVSSHSTASNEKLFF. The CDR3 bases are TGCGTCAGCAGCCATTCAACAGCGAGTAATGAAAAACTGTTTTTT.

On this clonotype: One junction end disagrees with the germline gene, perhaps due to a read error. V gene TRBV20-1 combines with J gene TRBJ2-7; D gene unclear. Germline CDR1 reads DFQATT; CDR2 reads SNEGSKA (reference sequence). CDR3 length equals 13 residues. The chain's CDR3 is CSASPPNFYGQYF. In DNA form, the CDR3 reads TGCAGTGCTAGCCCCCCAAATTTCTACGGGCAGTACTTC.